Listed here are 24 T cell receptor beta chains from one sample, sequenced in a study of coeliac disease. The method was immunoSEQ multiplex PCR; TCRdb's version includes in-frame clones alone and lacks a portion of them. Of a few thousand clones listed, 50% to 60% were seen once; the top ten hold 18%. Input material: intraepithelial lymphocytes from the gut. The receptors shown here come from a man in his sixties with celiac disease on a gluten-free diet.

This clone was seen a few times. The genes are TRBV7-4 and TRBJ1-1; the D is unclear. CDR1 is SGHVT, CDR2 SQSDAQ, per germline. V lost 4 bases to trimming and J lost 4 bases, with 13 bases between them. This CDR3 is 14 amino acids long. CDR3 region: CASSSTVRGTEAFF. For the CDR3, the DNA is TGTGCCAGCAGCTCCACAGTTCGGGGCACTGAAGCTTTCTTT.

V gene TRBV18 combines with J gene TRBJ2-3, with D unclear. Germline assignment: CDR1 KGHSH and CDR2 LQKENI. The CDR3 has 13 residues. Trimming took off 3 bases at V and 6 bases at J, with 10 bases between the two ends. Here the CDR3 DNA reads TGTGCCAGCTCACCGGTCTTAGTGGATACGCAGTATTTT. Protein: CASSPVLVDTQYF.

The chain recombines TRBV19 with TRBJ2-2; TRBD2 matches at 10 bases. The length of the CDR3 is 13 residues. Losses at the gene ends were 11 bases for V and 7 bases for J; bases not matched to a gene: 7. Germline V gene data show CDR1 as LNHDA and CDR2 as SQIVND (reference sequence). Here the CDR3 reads CALLASGGGELFF. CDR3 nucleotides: TGTGCCCTTCTGGCTAGCGGGGGCGGGGAGCTGTTTTTT.

CDR3 DNA sequence: TGCGCCAGCAGCGGCGGTTTGGAGACCCAGTACTTC. Its translation: CASSGGLETQYF. This rearrangement joins TRBV5-1 to TRBJ2-5; D remains unclear. Germline values: CDR1 SGHRS, CDR2 YFSETQ. The length of the CDR3 is 12 residues. Between the trimmed V and J ends, which lost 4 bases and 5 bases, there was a span of 9 bases.

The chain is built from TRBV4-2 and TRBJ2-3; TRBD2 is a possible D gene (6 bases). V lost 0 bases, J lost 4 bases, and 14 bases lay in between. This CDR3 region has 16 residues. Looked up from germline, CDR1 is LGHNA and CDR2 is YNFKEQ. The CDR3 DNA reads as TGTGCCAGCAGCCAAGAAGGTTGGGGGGACGCAGATACGCAGTATTTT. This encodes CASSQEGWGDADTQYF.

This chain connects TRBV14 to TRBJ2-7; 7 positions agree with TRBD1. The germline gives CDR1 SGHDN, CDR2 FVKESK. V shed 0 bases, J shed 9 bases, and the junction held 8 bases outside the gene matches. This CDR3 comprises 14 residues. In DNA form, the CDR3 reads TGTGCCAGCAGCCAAGACTTATGGACAGGCCGGCAGTACTTC. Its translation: CASSQDLWTGRQYF.

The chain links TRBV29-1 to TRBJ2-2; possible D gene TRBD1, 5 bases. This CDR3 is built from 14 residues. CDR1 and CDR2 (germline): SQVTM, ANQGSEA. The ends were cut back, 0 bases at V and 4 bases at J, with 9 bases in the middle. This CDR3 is CSVEDRQGTGELFF. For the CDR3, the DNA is TGCAGCGTTGAAGACCGGCAGGGCACCGGGGAGCTGTTTTTT.

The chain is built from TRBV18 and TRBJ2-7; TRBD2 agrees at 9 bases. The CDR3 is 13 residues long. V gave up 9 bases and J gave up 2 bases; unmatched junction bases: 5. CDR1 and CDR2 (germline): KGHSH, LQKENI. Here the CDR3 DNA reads TGTGCCAGTTTATCTAGCGGGACCTACGAGCAGTACTTC. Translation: CASLSSGTYEQYF.

CDR3 DNA: TGTGCCAGCAGGCGGCAGGACAGGGGCTTCACAGATACGCAGTATTTT. This translates into CASRRQDRGFTDTQYF. The chain recombines TRBV5-6 with TRBJ2-3, with 9 positions matching TRBD1. This CDR3 is built from 16 residues. V gave up 5 bases and J gave up 2 bases; unmatched junction bases: 9. Germline assignment: CDR1 SGHDT and CDR2 YYEEEE.

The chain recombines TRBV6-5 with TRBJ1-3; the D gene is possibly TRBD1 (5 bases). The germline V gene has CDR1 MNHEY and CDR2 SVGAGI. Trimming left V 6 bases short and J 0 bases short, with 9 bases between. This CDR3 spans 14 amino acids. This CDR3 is CASSQGLSGNTIYF. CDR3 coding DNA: TGTGCCAGCAGCCAGGGCCTCTCTGGAAACACCATATATTTT.

The CDR3 protein is CASSLRTGAGTDTQYF. CDR3 coding DNA: TGTGCCAGCAGCCTGAGGACAGGGGCGGGCACAGATACGCAGTATTTT. The genes are TRBV11-3 and TRBJ2-3; 9 bases agree with TRBD1. Trimming at V came to 5 bases and at J to 1 base, leaving 7 bases not matched to a gene. The CDR3 spans 16 residues. CDR1 is SGHNT, CDR2 YENEEA, per germline.

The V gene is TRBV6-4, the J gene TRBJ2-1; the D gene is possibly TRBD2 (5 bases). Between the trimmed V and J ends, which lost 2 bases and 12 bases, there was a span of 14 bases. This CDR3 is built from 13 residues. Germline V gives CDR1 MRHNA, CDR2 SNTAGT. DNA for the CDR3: TGTGCCAGCAGTGACACCTTCACTAGTAGGCAGTTCTTC. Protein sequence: CASSDTFTSRQFF.

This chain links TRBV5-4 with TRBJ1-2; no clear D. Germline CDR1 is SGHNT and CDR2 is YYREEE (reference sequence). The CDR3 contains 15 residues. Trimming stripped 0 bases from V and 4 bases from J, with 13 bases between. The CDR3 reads CASSLGIPEGYGYTF. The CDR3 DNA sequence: TGTGCCAGCAGCTTGGGGATCCCGGAGGGCTATGGCTACACCTTC.

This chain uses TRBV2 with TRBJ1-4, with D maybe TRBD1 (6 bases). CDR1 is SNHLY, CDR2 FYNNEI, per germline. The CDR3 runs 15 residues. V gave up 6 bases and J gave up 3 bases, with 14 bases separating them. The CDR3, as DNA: TGTGCCAGCAGACGAACAGGGTTGGCTAATGAAAAACTGTTTTTT. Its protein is CASRRTGLANEKLFF.

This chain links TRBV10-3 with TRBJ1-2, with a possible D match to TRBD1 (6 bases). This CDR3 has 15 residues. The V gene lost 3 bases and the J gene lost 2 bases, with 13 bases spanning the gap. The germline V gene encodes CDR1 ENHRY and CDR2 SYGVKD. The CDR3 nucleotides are TGTGCCATCAGTGAATCCCGACAGGACAACTATGGCTACACCTTC. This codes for CAISESRQDNYGYTF.

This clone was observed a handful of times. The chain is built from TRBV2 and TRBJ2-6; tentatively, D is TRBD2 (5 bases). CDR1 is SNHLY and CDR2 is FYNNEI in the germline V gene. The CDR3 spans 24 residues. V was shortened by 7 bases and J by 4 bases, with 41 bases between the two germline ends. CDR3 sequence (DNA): TGTGCCAGCAAGATTATGGGCGGCCGGGATGAGGGTCCATGGAGGACTCTGGGGGCCAACGTCCTGACTTTC. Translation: CASKIMGGRDEGPWRTLGANVLTF.

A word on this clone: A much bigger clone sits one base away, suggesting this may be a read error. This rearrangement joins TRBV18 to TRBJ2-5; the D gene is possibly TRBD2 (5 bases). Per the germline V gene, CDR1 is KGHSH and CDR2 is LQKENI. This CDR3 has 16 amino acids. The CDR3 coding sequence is TGTGCCAGCTCACCACCCCCCAGCGGATACTCCTACGAGCAGCACTTC. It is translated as CASSPPPSGYSYEQHF. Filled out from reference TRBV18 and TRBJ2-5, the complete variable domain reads NAGVMQNPRHLVRRRGQEARLRCSPMKGHSHVYWYRQLPEEGLKFMVYLQKENIIDESGMPKERFSAEFPKEGPSILRIQQVVRGDSAAYFCASSPPPSGYSYEQHFGPGTRLLVL.

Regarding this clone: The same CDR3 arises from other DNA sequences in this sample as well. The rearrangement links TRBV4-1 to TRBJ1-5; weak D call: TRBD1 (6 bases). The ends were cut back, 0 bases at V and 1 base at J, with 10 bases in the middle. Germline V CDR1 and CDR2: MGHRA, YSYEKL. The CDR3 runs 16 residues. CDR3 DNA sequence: TGCGCCAGCAGCCAAGAGGGGGCACCGAGCAATCAGCCCCAGCATTTT. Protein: CASSQEGAPSNQPQHF.

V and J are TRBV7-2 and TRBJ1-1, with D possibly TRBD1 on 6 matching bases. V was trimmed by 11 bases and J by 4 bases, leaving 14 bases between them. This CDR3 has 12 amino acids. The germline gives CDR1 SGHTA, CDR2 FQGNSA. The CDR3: CAGGGRGTEAFF. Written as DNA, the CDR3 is TGTGCCGGCGGGGGGCGCGGCACTGAAGCTTTCTTT.

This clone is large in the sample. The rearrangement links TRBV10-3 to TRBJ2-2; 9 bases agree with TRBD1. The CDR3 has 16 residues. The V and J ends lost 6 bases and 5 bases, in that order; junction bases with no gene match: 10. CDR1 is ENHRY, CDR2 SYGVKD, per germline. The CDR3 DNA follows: TGTGCCATCAGGGTCTCTTCCGGGACAGGGACCGGGGAGCTGTTTTTT. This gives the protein CAIRVSSGTGTGELFF.

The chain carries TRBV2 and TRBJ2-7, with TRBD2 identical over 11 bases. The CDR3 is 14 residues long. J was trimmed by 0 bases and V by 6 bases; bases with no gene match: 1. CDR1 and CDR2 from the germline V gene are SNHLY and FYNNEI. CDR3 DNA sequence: TGTGCCAGCAGACTAGCGGGGGCCTCCTACGAGCAGTACTTC. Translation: CASRLAGASYEQYF.

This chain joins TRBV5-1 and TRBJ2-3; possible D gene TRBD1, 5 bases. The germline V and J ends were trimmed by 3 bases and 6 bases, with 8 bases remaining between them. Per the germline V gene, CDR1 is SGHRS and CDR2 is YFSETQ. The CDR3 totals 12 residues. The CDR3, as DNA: TGCGCCAGCAGCTGGGGCGCGGATACGCAGTATTTT. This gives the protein CASSWGADTQYF. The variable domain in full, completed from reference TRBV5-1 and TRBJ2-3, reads KAGVTQTPRYLIKTRGQQVTLSCSPISGHRSVSWYQQTPGQGLQFLFEYFSETQRNKGNFPGRFSGRQFSNSRSEMNVSTLELGDSALYLCASSWGADTQYFGPGTRLTVL.

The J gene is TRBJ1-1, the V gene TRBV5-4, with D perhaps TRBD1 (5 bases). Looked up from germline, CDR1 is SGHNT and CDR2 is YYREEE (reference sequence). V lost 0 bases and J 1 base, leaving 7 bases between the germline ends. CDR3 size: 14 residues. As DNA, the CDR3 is TGTGCCAGCAGCTTGGGACAGCGGAACACTGAAGCTTTCTTT. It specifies CASSLGQRNTEAFF.

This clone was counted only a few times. The DNA for the CDR3 is TGCGCCAGCAGCCAAGTGCGTAGCTCCTACAATGAGCAGTTCTTC. This sequence encodes CASSQVRSSYNEQFF. The genes are TRBV4-3 and TRBJ2-1; D not resolved. CDR3 length: 15 residues. Trimming removed 1 base from V and 0 bases from J, with 7 bases in between. Germline-derived CDR1 and CDR2 are LGHNA and YSLEER.